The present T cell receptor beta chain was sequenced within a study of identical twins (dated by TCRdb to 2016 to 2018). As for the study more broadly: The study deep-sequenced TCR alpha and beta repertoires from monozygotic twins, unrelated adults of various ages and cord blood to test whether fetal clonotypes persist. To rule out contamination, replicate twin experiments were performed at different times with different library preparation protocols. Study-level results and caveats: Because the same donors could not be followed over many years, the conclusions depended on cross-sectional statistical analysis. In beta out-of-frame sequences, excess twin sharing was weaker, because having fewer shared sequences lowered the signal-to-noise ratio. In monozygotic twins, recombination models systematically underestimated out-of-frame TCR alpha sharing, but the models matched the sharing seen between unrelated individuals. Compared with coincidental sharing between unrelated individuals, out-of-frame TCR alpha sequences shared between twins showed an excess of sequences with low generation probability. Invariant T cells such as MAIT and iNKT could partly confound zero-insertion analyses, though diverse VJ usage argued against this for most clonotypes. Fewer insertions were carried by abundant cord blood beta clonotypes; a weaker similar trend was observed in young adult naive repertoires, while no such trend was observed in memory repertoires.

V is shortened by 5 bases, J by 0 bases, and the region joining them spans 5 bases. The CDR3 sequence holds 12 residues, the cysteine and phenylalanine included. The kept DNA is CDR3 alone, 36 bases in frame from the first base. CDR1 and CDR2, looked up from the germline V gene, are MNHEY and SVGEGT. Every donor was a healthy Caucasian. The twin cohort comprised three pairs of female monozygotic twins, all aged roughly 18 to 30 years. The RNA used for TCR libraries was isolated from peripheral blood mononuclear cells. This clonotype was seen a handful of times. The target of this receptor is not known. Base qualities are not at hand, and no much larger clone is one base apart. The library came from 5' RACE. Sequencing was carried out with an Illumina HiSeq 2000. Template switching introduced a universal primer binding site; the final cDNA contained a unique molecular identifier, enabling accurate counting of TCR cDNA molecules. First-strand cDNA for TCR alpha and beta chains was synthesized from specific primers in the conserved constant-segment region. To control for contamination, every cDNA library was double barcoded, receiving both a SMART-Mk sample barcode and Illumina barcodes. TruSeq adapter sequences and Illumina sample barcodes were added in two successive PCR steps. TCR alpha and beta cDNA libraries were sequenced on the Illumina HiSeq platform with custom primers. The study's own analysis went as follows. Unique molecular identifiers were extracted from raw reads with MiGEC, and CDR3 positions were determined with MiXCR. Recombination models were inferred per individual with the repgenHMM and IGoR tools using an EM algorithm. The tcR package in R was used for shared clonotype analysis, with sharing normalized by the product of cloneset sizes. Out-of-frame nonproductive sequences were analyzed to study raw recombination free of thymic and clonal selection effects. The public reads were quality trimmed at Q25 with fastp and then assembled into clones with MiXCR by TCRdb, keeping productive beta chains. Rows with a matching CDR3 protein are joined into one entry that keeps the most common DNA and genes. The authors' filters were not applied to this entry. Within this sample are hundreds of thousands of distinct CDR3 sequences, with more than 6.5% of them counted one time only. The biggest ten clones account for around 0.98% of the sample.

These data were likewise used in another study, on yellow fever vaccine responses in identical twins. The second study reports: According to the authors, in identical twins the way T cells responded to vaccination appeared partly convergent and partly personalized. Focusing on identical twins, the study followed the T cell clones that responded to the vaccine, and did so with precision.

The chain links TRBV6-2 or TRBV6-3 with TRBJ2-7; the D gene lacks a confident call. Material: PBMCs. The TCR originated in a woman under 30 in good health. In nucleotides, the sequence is TGTGCCAGCAGTAGGCGCTCCTACGAGCAGTACTTC. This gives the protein CASSRRSYEQYF.